These 28 T cell receptor beta chains originate from one sample sequenced in a study of shared clonotypes between healthy human individuals. Assay used: immunoSEQ multiplex PCR; TCRdb lists only in-frame clones, some missing. The sample carries 950,000 to 1,100,000 clones, approximately 68% recorded once. The sequenced sample was memory CD4+ T cells sorted from blood. Subset indicated: CD45RA-negative fraction. Receptors were obtained from a man aged 18 to 29 in good health.

Notes on this clone: Given a far larger clone just one base away, this is likely a sequencing read error. The rearrangement joins TRBV11-3 to TRBJ2-2; 13 bases match TRBD2. Germline V gene data show CDR1 as SGHNT and CDR2 as YENEEA. V lost 4 bases and J lost 5; bases outside the gene matches: 7. The CDR3 loop spans 17 amino acids. The chain's CDR3 is CASSSSQTSGGTGELFF. The CDR3 coding sequence is TGTGCCAGCAGCTCCTCCCAGACTAGCGGGGGGACCGGGGAGCTGTTTTTT.

V is TRBV5-8 and J is TRBJ1-2, with 8 bases that match TRBD1. J was trimmed by 6 bases and V by 4 bases; bases with no gene match: 8. Germline-derived CDR1 and CDR2 are SGHTS and YDEGEE. The length of the CDR3 is 14 residues. CDR3 residues: CASSRGQGRDGYTF. In nucleotides, the CDR3 is TGTGCCAGCAGCCGCGGACAGGGACGGGATGGCTACACCTTC.

The J gene is TRBJ2-2, the V gene TRBV6-5; a possible D gene is TRBD1 (6 bases). V was shortened by 5 bases and J by 1 base, with 11 bases between the two germline ends. Germline V gene data show CDR1 as MNHEY and CDR2 as SVGAGI. The CDR3 has 15 residues. CDR3 sequence reads: CASSRGGKNTGELFF. In DNA, the CDR3 is TGTGCCAGCAGTCGTGGGGGCAAGAACACCGGGGAGCTGTTTTTT.

The V gene is TRBV7-2, the J gene TRBJ1-1; D may be TRBD1 (6 bases). This CDR3 contains 14 residues. V dropped 4 bases and J dropped 5 bases, with 14 bases sitting between them. Germline V gene data show CDR1 as SGHTA and CDR2 as FQGNSA. CDR3 sequence: CASSYQGSRTEAFF. In DNA, the CDR3 is TGTGCCAGCAGCTACCAGGGGTCTAGGACTGAAGCTTTCTTT.

The CDR3 DNA sequence: TGTGCCAGCAGTTTTTTGACAGGGGGCAAGGAAAAACTGTTTTTT. Residues: CASSFLTGGKEKLFF. The chain recombines TRBV6-5 with TRBJ1-4; 10 nucleotides align to TRBD1. J gave up 8 bases and V 4 bases, and 7 bases lay outside the gene matches. CDR1 is MNHEY, CDR2 SVGAGI, per germline. The CDR3 is 15 amino acids.

This chain joins TRBV7-9 and TRBJ2-1; 11 bases fit TRBD2. Trimming removed 4 bases from V and 10 bases from J; junction bases left unmatched: 12. The CDR3 consists of 16 residues. CDR1 and CDR2 (germline): SEHNR, FQNEAQ (reference sequence). Here the CDR3 reads CASSSMTSGVSREQFF. CDR3 sequence (DNA): TGTGCCAGCAGCTCCATGACTAGCGGGGTCTCCAGGGAGCAGTTCTTC.

This clone was seen a handful of times. The chain couples TRBV19 to TRBJ1-2; unclear D gene. CDR1 and CDR2 (germline): LNHDA, SQIVND (reference sequence). V dropped 3 bases and J dropped 7 bases, with 12 bases sitting between them. The CDR3 contains 13 residues. CDR3 nucleotide sequence: TGTGCCAGTAGTATGGGCGGGGTCGGTGGCTACACCTTC. Translation gives CASSMGGVGGYTF.

This chain connects TRBV29-1 to TRBJ2-7; 7 nucleotides line up with TRBD2. V shed 7 bases, J shed 7 bases, and the junction held 7 bases outside the gene matches. From germline, CDR1 is SQVTM and CDR2 ANQGSEA. This CDR3 is 11 amino acids long. The CDR3 protein is CSAHSGGEQYF. CDR3 sequence (DNA): TGCAGCGCTCATTCCGGGGGGGAGCAGTACTTC.

The chain has TRBV27 and TRBJ2-1; 10 nucleotides match TRBD2. Looked up from germline, CDR1 is MNHEY and CDR2 is SMNVEV (reference sequence). Trimming took 2 bases from V and 4 from J; bases not matched to a gene: 5. The length of the CDR3 is 16 residues. The CDR3 DNA follows: TGTGCCAGCAGTTTAAGTGCTAGCGGGAGTTACAATGAGCAGTTCTTC. This encodes CASSLSASGSYNEQFF.

This clone was detected once. This chain connects TRBV11-2 to TRBJ2-7; 7 bases line up with TRBD2. V was clipped by 1 base and J by 2 bases; unmatched bases: 11. Per germline, CDR1 SGHAT and CDR2 FQNNGV. This CDR3 has 17 residues. CDR3 in amino acids: CASSLGGVSGVTYEQYF. CDR3 in DNA: TGTGCCAGCAGCTTAGGAGGGGTAAGCGGGGTGACCTACGAGCAGTACTTC. The variable domain in full, with the rest retrieved from reference TRBV11-2 and TRBJ2-7, is EAGVAQSPRYKIIEKRQSVAFWCNPISGHATLYWYQQILGQGPKLLIQFQNNGVVDDSQLPKDRFSAERLKGVDSTLKIQPAKLEDSAVYLCASSLGGVSGVTYEQYFGPGTRLTVT.

The CDR3 is CAISELGGEPQHF. The CDR3 region has the DNA TGTGCCATCAGTGAATTAGGGGGGGAGCCCCAGCATTTT. The V gene is TRBV10-3, the J gene TRBJ1-5; TRBD1 is a possible D gene (6 bases). From germline, CDR1 is ENHRY and CDR2 SYGVKD. The CDR3 covers 13 residues. V lost 3 bases and J 8 bases, leaving 11 bases between the germline ends.

Points on this clone: Germline and junction disagree at one end, which may indicate a read error. J is TRBJ1-3 and V is TRBV5-1, with D maybe TRBD1 (5 bases). This CDR3 is 14 amino acids long. Germline V CDR1 and CDR2: SGHRS, YFSETQ. CDR3 loop: CASSLQDPGNTIYF. CDR3 in DNA: TGTGCCAGCAGCCTACAGGACCCTGGAAACACCATATATTTT.

In DNA form, the CDR3 reads TGCGCCAGCAGCAGAGGGACCACTAGGGGAGATACGCAGTATTTT. Translating it yields CASSRGTTRGDTQYF. This chain joins TRBV5-1 and TRBJ2-3; D tentatively reads TRBD1 or TRBD2 (5 bases each). The CDR3 is made up of 15 amino acids. Trimming removed 4 bases from V and 5 bases from J, with 17 bases in between. Germline V gene sequence: CDR1 SGHRS, CDR2 YFSETQ. Looking up the rest from reference TRBV5-1 and TRBJ2-3 gives the full variable domain: KAGVTQTPRYLIKTRGQQVTLSCSPISGHRSVSWYQQTPGQGLQFLFEYFSETQRNKGNFPGRFSGRQFSNSRSEMNVSTLELGDSALYLCASSRGTTRGDTQYFGPGTRLTVL.

The V call is TRBV5-1, the J call TRBJ1-5; 11 bases are shared with TRBD1. CDR1 is SGHRS and CDR2 is YFSETQ in the germline V gene. V was clipped by 0 bases and J by 7 bases; unmatched bases: 6. This CDR3 has 16 residues. The CDR3 DNA reads as TGCGCCAGCAGCTTGGGGACAGGGGGCGCGGGGCAGCCCCAGCATTTT. It yields the protein CASSLGTGGAGQPQHF.

Only one count was recorded for this clone. This sequence is one base from a far larger clone and is likely a read error. This chain links TRBV6-1 with TRBJ2-7; D uncertain. The germline CDR1 and CDR2 sequences are MNHNS and SASEGT. This CDR3 comprises 11 residues. V was cut by 10 bases and J by 5 bases, with 12 bases left in between. The CDR3 spells CATEGFNEQYF. The CDR3 DNA reads as TGTGCCACCGAAGGGTTCAACGAGCAGTACTTC.

This chain joins TRBV11-3 and TRBJ2-1; D unresolved. Germline-derived CDR1 and CDR2 are SGHNT and YENEEA. The CDR3 covers 13 residues. Between the trimmed V and J ends, which lost 5 bases and 9 bases, there was a span of 14 bases. CDR3 protein: CASSPNSDGEQFF. The CDR3 DNA is TGTGCCAGCAGCCCTAATTCGGACGGTGAGCAGTTCTTC.

The CDR3 DNA is TGTGCCAGCAGCCGCTCAGGTGAAGCTTTCTTT. This translates into CASSRSGEAFF. The rearrangement joins TRBV27 to TRBJ1-1; D not certain. CDR3 length: 11 amino acids. Per the germline V gene, CDR1 is MNHEY and CDR2 is SMNVEV (reference sequence). V lost 6 bases and J 7 bases, leaving 9 bases between the germline ends.

The chain combines TRBV5-1 with TRBJ1-5; no clear D. This CDR3 region has 15 residues. Germline V gene data show CDR1 as SGHRS and CDR2 as YFSETQ. V lost 1 base to trimming and J lost 4 bases, with 12 bases between them. The CDR3 DNA is TGCGCCAGCAGCTTGACGGACGGAGGAAATCAGCCCCAGCATTTT. It is translated as CASSLTDGGNQPQHF.

J is TRBJ2-7 and V is TRBV11-2; perhaps TRBD1 as D (6 bases). CDR3 length: 12 amino acids. CDR1 and CDR2 from the germline V gene are SGHAT and FQNNGV. V was cut by 6 bases and J by 12 bases, with 18 bases left in between. DNA of the CDR3: TGTGCCAGCAGTCTGGGGGCTAGTAGCAGGTACTTC. Translating gives CASSLGASSRYF.

This chain uses TRBV5-1 with TRBJ2-1; no firm D call. The V end was cut by 0 bases, the J end by 6 bases, with 13 bases between. CDR3 length equals 15 residues. CDR1 and CDR2 (germline): SGHRS, YFSETQ. Here the CDR3 reads CASSLAMTSINEQFF. The DNA for the CDR3 is TGCGCCAGCAGCTTGGCGATGACCTCTATCAATGAGCAGTTCTTC.

J is TRBJ1-6 and V is TRBV21-1. TRBV21-1 is a pseudogene. The CDR3 is 14 residues long. CDR3 loop: CASSNYFGGSPLHF. CDR3 nucleotide sequence: TGTGCCAGCAGCAACTATTTTGGGGGATCACCCCTCCACTTT.

J is TRBJ2-3 and V is TRBV9, with a tentative D call TRBD2 (5 bases). CDR1 is SGDLS, CDR2 YYNGEE, per germline. The CDR3 covers 17 residues. Trimming stripped 0 bases from V and 0 bases from J, with 14 bases between. CDR3 bases: TGTGCCAGCAGCGTAGGGGCCGCGGGTATTAGCACAGATACGCAGTATTTT. Translation: CASSVGAAGISTDTQYF.

The V and J genes are TRBV9 and TRBJ2-2; 10 positions match TRBD1. The CDR3 is 18 amino acids. V lost 4 bases to trimming and J lost 7 bases; unmatched junction nucleotides: 16. Germline CDR1 is SGDLS and CDR2 is YYNGEE. The CDR3 loop is CASSPQPGQGIWGGELFF. The CDR3 DNA sequence: TGTGCCAGCAGCCCTCAACCGGGACAGGGGATTTGGGGCGGGGAGCTGTTTTTT.

The rearrangement joins TRBV29-1 to TRBJ1-2; D gene ambiguous. Germline V gene lookup returns CDR1 SQVTM and CDR2 ANQGSEA. Trimming shortened V by 4 bases and J by 2 bases, and 11 bases separated the two germline ends. The CDR3 has 13 amino acids. CDR3 protein: CSVAVFLNYGYTF. The CDR3 coding sequence is TGCAGCGTTGCCGTATTCCTGAACTATGGCTACACCTTC.

This clone was observed a handful of times. This chain connects TRBV2 to TRBJ1-4; D possibly corresponds to TRBD1 (5 bases). This CDR3 spans 13 amino acids. V dropped 6 bases and J dropped 5 bases, with 10 bases sitting between them. Germline CDR1 and CDR2: SNHLY and FYNNEI. CDR3 sequence: CASSRDGNEKLFF. Here the CDR3 DNA reads TGTGCCAGCAGCCGGGACGGGAATGAAAAACTGTTTTTT.

The V call is TRBV15, the J call TRBJ2-7; the match to TRBD2 covers 7 bases. V shed 0 bases, J shed 9 bases, and the junction held 14 bases outside the gene matches. The germline V gene encodes CDR1 LNHNV and CDR2 YYDKDF (reference sequence). The CDR3 extends over 16 amino acids. CDR3 sequence: CATSRDKAWTSKVQYF. CDR3 coding DNA: TGTGCCACCAGCAGAGATAAGGCTTGGACTAGTAAGGTGCAGTACTTC.

The gene calls are TRBV7-2 and TRBJ2-5; the match to TRBD2 covers 16 bases. This CDR3 has 18 amino acids. The germline V gene encodes CDR1 SGHTA and CDR2 FQGNSA. V dropped 1 base and J dropped 4; count of bases not matched to a gene: 6. The CDR3 sequence is CASSLGGLAGGRRETQYF. DNA for the CDR3: TGTGCCAGCAGCTTAGGGGGACTAGCGGGAGGGCGTAGAGAGACCCAGTACTTC.

The chain uses TRBV20-1 and TRBJ2-5; D is perhaps TRBD2 (6 bases). CDR3 length: 11 amino acids. Germline CDR1 and CDR2: DFQATT and SNEGSKA (reference sequence). Trimming took 3 bases from V and 9 from J, leaving 11 bases between them. CDR3 sequence: CSASLREAQYF. CDR3 sequence (DNA): TGCAGTGCTAGTCTTAGGGAGGCCCAGTACTTC.